This is a list of T cell receptor beta chains from one sample in a study of a mutant IDH1 vaccine in newly diagnosed glioma. No antigen is known for these receptors. TCRdb's table, derived via immunoSEQ multiplex PCR, lists solely in-frame clones and lacks some. Here the sample spans about 110,000 clones, roughly 90% being singletons. The starting material was PBMCs, obtained from a glioma patient whose treatment included an IDH1 peptide vaccine. All receptors come from a woman aged 50 to 60 with glioma. Each CDR3 is given with its conserved first and last residue. Fields, in order: clone size, V gene, D gene, J gene, CDR3 protein, CDR3 DNA. The D gene is left open where the match is weak. A row's size may be missing; if present it is once, few, many or a size class.

once,TRBV28,NA,TRBJ2-3,CASSLDTDTQYF,TGTGCCAGCAGTTTAGACACAGATACGCAGTATTTT
NA,TRBV6-1,NA,TRBJ1-2,CAISEGQTNYGYTF,TGTGCCATCAGTGAGGGGCAGACTAACTATGGCTACACCTTC
NA,TRBV6-1,NA,TRBJ1-5,CASSEQGANNQPQHF,TGTGCCAGCAGTGAGCAAGGGGCAAACAATCAGCCCCAGCATTTT
NA,TRBV20-1,NA,TRBJ2-3,CSAEGVGTQYF,TGCAGTGCCGAGGGAGTTGGTACGCAGTATTTT
many,TRBV27,NA,TRBJ2-1,CASSLRESPYNEQFF,TGTGCCAGCAGTTTACGGGAGTCCCCCTACAATGAGCAGTTCTTC
NA,TRBV5-6,NA,TRBJ1-2,CASGPGSHYYGYTF,TGTGCCAGCGGCCCCGGGTCGCACTACTATGGCTACACCTTC
few,TRBV6-6,NA,TRBJ1-1,CASSYSTGNTEAFF,TGTGCCAGCAGTTACTCGACGGGGAACACTGAAGCTTTCTTT
NA,TRBV29-1,TRBD1,TRBJ2-7,CSVGGDRTYEQYF,TGCAGCGTTGGGGGGGACAGGACCTACGAGCAGTACTTC
NA,TRBV2,NA,TRBJ2-7,CASSEGLFSYEQYF,TGTGCCAGCAGTGAAGGACTTTTCTCCTACGAGCAGTACTTC
NA,TRBV19,NA,TRBJ1-5,CATRRGGQPQHF,TGTGCCACCCGACGGGGGGGTCAGCCCCAGCATTTT
NA,TRBV19,TRBD1,TRBJ2-7,CASKDRGSYEQYF,TGTGCCAGTAAGGACAGGGGCTCCTACGAGCAGTACTTC
NA,TRBV27,TRBD1,TRBJ1-2,CASGQPGTVLFNYGYTF,TGTGCCAGCGGTCAACCCGGGACAGTACTTTTTAACTATGGCTACACCTTC
NA,TRBV7-6,TRBD1,TRBJ2-7,CASSPLDREANEQYF,TGTGCCAGCAGCCCTTTGGACAGGGAAGCGAACGAGCAGTACTTC
NA,TRBV7-9,NA,TRBJ2-3,CASSIGITTDTQYF,TGTGCCAGCAGCATTGGGATCACCACAGATACGCAGTATTTT
NA,TRBV6-1,TRBD2,TRBJ2-7,CASSRLAGFYEQYF,TGTGCCAGCAGCCGACTAGCGGGATTCTACGAGCAGTACTTC
NA,TRBV13,NA,TRBJ2-1,CASSPTLSSYNEQFF,TGTGCCAGCAGCCCTACGCTGAGCTCCTACAATGAGCAGTTCTTC
NA,TRBV7-2,NA,TRBJ1-6,CASSPDLQGISPLHF,TGTGCCAGCAGCCCTGACCTGCAGGGAATTTCACCCCTCCACTTT
once,TRBV9,TRBD2,TRBJ2-1,CASSPWGLAGGSYNEQFF,TGTGCCAGCAGCCCTTGGGGACTAGCGGGGGGGTCCTACAATGAGCAGTTCTTC
NA,TRBV6-5,NA,TRBJ1-1,CASRPTGSEAFF,TGTGCCAGCAGACCCACAGGGAGTGAAGCTTTCTTT
NA,TRBV5-1,NA,TRBJ2-7,CASSFTGYYEQYF,TGCGCCAGCAGCTTCACAGGGTACTACGAGCAGTACTTC
few,TRBV6-6,TRBD2,TRBJ2-3,CASRPGTSGKSDTQYF,TGTGCCAGCAGACCCGGGACTAGCGGGAAATCAGATACGCAGTATTTT
NA,TRBV4-1,NA,TRBJ2-7,CASSQDRTYEQYF,TGCGCCAGCAGCCAAGATCGCACCTACGAGCAGTACTTC
NA,TRBV9,TRBD2,TRBJ2-3,CASSDPSSIIAIGGRATDTQYF,TGTGCCAGCAGCGACCCGTCTTCAATAATCGCAATCGGCGGGAGGGCGACAGATACGCAGTATTTT
NA,TRBV29-1,NA,TRBJ2-7,CSVVGGPLYEQYF,TGCAGCGTTGTTGGAGGCCCCCTCTACGAGCAGTACTTC
NA,TRBV5-6,NA,TRBJ2-5,CASSAGVRQETQYF,TGTGCCAGCAGCGCTGGTGTGAGGCAAGAGACCCAGTACTTC
NA,TRBV7-6,TRBD1,TRBJ1-5,CASSLTPSGTGNQPQHF,TGTGCCAGCAGCCTCACACCCTCCGGGACAGGCAATCAGCCCCAGCATTTT
NA,TRBV28,NA,TRBJ2-7,CASSGTPSYEQYF,TGTGCCAGCAGCGGGACCCCCTCCTACGAGCAGTACTTC
once,TRBV7-9,NA,TRBJ1-3,CASSRGASGNTIYF,TGTGCCAGCAGCCGTGGAGCCTCTGGAAACACCATATATTTT